This T cell receptor beta chain was captured by sequencing in a study of T cells after yellow fever vaccination. The study's findings and limits: Clones that expanded after primary vaccination mostly reappeared after the booster (roughly 96% CD4, approximately 87% CD8).

Germline lookup yields CDR1 SEHNR and CDR2 FQNEAQ (reference sequence). The CDR3 spans 15 residues. The trim removed 4 bases at V and 3 bases at J, leaving 6 bases unmatched. This clonotype was detected only a few times. As yet, its antigen is unknown. TCRdb fed the 5' RACE reads into MiXCR, producing one record per CDR3 protein. The sample has just under 600,000 distinct CDR3 sequences; approximately 12% are singletons. The receptor comes from a young man who received the YFV17D yellow fever vaccine. This specimen was PBMCs, taken on the day of the yellow fever booster vaccination. The chain has TRBV7-9 and TRBJ2-5, with 9 bases lining up with TRBD1. The CDR3 sequence: CASSSGTGSEETQYF. The DNA for the CDR3 is TGTGCCAGCAGCTCCGGGACAGGGTCGGAAGAGACCCAGTACTTC.